One and the same sample provided the 17 T cell receptor beta chains below, sequenced in a study of blood T cell repertoires in COVID-19. Profiling relied on immunoSEQ multiplex PCR, and the TCRdb table lists in-frame clones only, not all of them. The table has roughly 130,000 clones, approximately 87% seen once; the top ten hold more than 3.5%. The sequenced sample was peripheral blood. Receptor source: a woman in her sixties or seventies with acute or convalescent COVID-19.

V is TRBV18 and J is TRBJ1-6; D call uncertain. This CDR3 is 15 amino acids long. The V and J ends lost 0 bases and 10 bases respectively, with 13 bases between them. CDR1 is KGHSH and CDR2 is LQKENI in the germline V gene. Here the CDR3 DNA reads TGTGCCAGCTCACCACCGGAGAGGGTATTATCACCCCTCCACTTT. It is translated as CASSPPERVLSPLHF.

The chain employs TRBV6-6 and TRBJ1-3, with D perhaps TRBD1 (5 bases). Germline CDR1 MNHNY, CDR2 SVGAGI (reference sequence). The V and J ends lost 5 bases and 1 base respectively, with 18 bases between them. This CDR3 has 17 residues. The CDR3, as DNA: TGTGCCAGCAGTCCAGGACATACGCTCCGTTCTGGAAACACCATATATTTT. Its protein product is CASSPGHTLRSGNTIYF.

This chain's CDR3 is CASSQDHAGKLFF. CDR3 DNA sequence: TGTGCCAGCAGCCAAGATCATGCAGGAAAACTGTTTTTT. The rearrangement links TRBV3-1 (or the pseudogene TRBV3-2) to TRBJ1-4; the D is unclear. Trimming cost V 0 bases and J 10 bases, with 9 bases left between them. The CDR3 is 13 residues long. Germline CDR1 is LGHDT and CDR2 is YNNKEL (reference sequence).

The chain joins TRBV6-5 to TRBJ1-1; TRBD1 matches 10 bases. The CDR3 contains 15 residues. V shed 6 bases and J 3 bases; nucleotides not matched to a gene: 7. Germline V lookup: CDR1 MNHEY, CDR2 SVGAGI. Written as DNA, the CDR3 is TGTGCCAGCAGGACAGGGGGCGGTAGGGACACTGAAGCTTTCTTT. Its protein product is CASRTGGGRDTEAFF.

This sequence joins TRBV5-1 and TRBJ1-2; TRBD1 might be the D (6 bases). The V gene lost 6 bases and the J gene lost 4 bases, with 13 bases spanning the gap. Germline V gene sequence: CDR1 SGHRS, CDR2 YFSETQ. The CDR3 totals 13 residues. CDR3 amino acids: CASTLDSPYGYTF. The CDR3 DNA sequence: TGCGCCAGCACCCTGGACAGCCCCTATGGCTACACCTTC.

The genes are TRBV10-1 and TRBJ2-7; 9 nucleotides agree with TRBD1. Germline V gene lookup returns CDR1 WNHNN and CDR2 SYGVQD (reference sequence). Trimming at V came to 6 bases and at J to 3 bases, leaving 3 bases not matched to a gene. This CDR3 contains 13 residues. The DNA of the CDR3 is TGCGCCAGCAGCAGGGACAGGGTCTACGAGCAGTACTTC. It specifies CASSRDRVYEQYF.

The CDR3 here is CASDRQGNQPQHF. CDR3 DNA sequence: TGTGCCAGCGACCGACAGGGCAATCAGCCCCAGCATTTT. The gene calls are TRBV2 and TRBJ1-5; tentative D call: TRBD1 (6 bases). The V end was cut by 8 bases, the J end by 2 bases, with 10 bases between. The CDR3 contains 13 residues. From germline, CDR1 is SNHLY and CDR2 FYNNEI. Using reference TRBV2 and TRBJ1-5 for the parts outside the CDR3, the full variable domain is EPEVTQTPSHQVTQMGQEVILRCVPISNHLYFYWYRQILGQKVEFLVSFYNNEISEKSEIFDDQFSVERPDGSNFTLKIRSTKLEDSAMYFCASDRQGNQPQHFGDGTRLSIL.

The gene calls are TRBV27 and TRBJ1-1; 10 nucleotides line up with TRBD1. Trimming took 5 bases from V and 5 from J; bases not matched to a gene: 14. Germline CDR1 and CDR2: MNHEY and SMNVEV (reference sequence). The CDR3 is 17 amino acids. The CDR3 sequence is CASSAADRGPPRTEAFF. DNA of the CDR3: TGTGCCAGCAGTGCCGCTGACAGGGGGCCGCCACGGACTGAAGCTTTCTTT.

The J gene is TRBJ1-1, the V gene TRBV5-1; no clear D. CDR3 length: 16 residues. Germline CDR1 and CDR2: SGHRS and YFSETQ. Trimming pared 3 bases from V and 4 bases from J, leaving 19 bases between. In DNA, the CDR3 is TGCGCCAGCAGCTCGTTCCTCAGGCCGCGGGGCACTGAAGCTTTCTTT. It encodes CASSSFLRPRGTEAFF.

This chain joins TRBV14 and TRBJ1-2, with D unclear. The CDR3 has 13 residues. From germline, CDR1 is SGHDN and CDR2 FVKESK. Trimming pared 0 bases from V and 4 bases from J, leaving 6 bases between. The CDR3 loop is CASSQEETYGYTF. CDR3 DNA sequence: TGTGCCAGCAGCCAAGAGGAGACCTATGGCTACACCTTC.

V and J are TRBV30 and TRBJ1-3; no definite D call. The germline V gene has CDR1 GTSNPN and CDR2 SVGIG (reference sequence). V was clipped by 2 bases and J by 2 bases, with 7 bases between them. The CDR3 spans 13 residues. In nucleotides, the CDR3 is TGTGCCTGGAGTAACTACGCTGGAAACACCATATATTTT. Protein: CAWSNYAGNTIYF.

This sequence joins TRBV19 and TRBJ2-3, with D possibly being TRBD1 (5 bases). The germline gives CDR1 LNHDA, CDR2 SQIVND (reference sequence). Trimming removed 3 bases from V and 2 bases from J, with 12 bases in between. The CDR3 consists of 15 residues. The CDR3 DNA follows: TGTGCCAGTAGTATGGGGCTCTTCACCACAGATACGCAGTATTTT. Translating it yields CASSMGLFTTDTQYF.

This chain uses TRBV5-1 with TRBJ2-3; 8 nucleotides match TRBD2. The CDR3 loop spans 18 amino acids. J was trimmed by 0 bases and V by 4 bases; bases with no gene match: 13. CDR1 SGHRS and CDR2 YFSETQ come from the germline V gene. In nucleotides, the CDR3 is TGCGCCAGCAGCGGCGGGGTAGCGGGGCGTTTAAGCACAGATACGCAGTATTTT. Translated, it gives CASSGGVAGRLSTDTQYF. The full variable domain, its missing parts supplied by reference TRBV5-1 and TRBJ2-3, is KAGVTQTPRYLIKTRGQQVTLSCSPISGHRSVSWYQQTPGQGLQFLFEYFSETQRNKGNFPGRFSGRQFSNSRSEMNVSTLELGDSALYLCASSGGVAGRLSTDTQYFGPGTRLTVL.

The rearrangement links TRBV5-4 to TRBJ1-1; possible D gene TRBD1, 5 bases. Trimming pared 0 bases from V and 0 bases from J, leaving 9 bases between. Germline CDR1 reads SGHNT; CDR2 reads YYREEE (reference sequence). This CDR3 has 15 amino acids. This CDR3 is CASSLVGAMNTEAFF. As DNA, the CDR3 is TGTGCCAGCAGCTTGGTAGGGGCCATGAACACTGAAGCTTTCTTT.

The chain couples TRBV3-1 (or the pseudogene TRBV3-2) to TRBJ2-3; 11 nucleotides match TRBD2. V dropped 4 bases and J dropped 1; count of bases not matched to a gene: 7. CDR1 is LGHDT and CDR2 is YNNKEL in the germline V gene (reference sequence). The CDR3 sequence is 17 residues long. CDR3 nucleotide sequence: TGTGCCAGCAGCCCACCGGGACTAGCGGCCCGCACAGATACGCAGTATTTT. This gives the protein CASSPPGLAARTDTQYF.

This clone appeared a single time. V and J are TRBV6-5 and TRBJ1-1; TRBD1 matches 7 bases. There are 15 residues in the CDR3. Germline CDR1 reads MNHEY; CDR2 reads SVGAGI. The junction had 6 bases not matched to a gene; V was cut back by 2 bases and J by 3 bases. The CDR3 reads CASSYGTATYTEAFF. DNA for the CDR3: TGTGCCAGCAGTTACGGGACAGCAACGTACACTGAAGCTTTCTTT.

The V and J genes are TRBV28 and TRBJ1-5; a weak D match, TRBD1 (5 bases). The CDR3 contains 13 residues. The ends were cut back, 7 bases at V and 2 bases at J, with 9 bases in the middle. CDR1 MDHEN and CDR2 SYDVKM come from the germline V gene. The CDR3 loop reads CASTRVGNQPQHF. The CDR3 DNA sequence: TGTGCCAGCACCAGGGTCGGCAATCAGCCCCAGCATTTT.